A selection of T cell receptor beta chains follows, all from one sample in a study of cytomegalovirus exposure and HLA in healthy donors. Here immunoSEQ multiplex PCR was the method, and the copy in TCRdb shows in-frame clones only, minus some. The sample includes 100,000 to 150,000 clones, 84% of them seen just once. Sequenced: PBMCs. The origin of the receptors is a man aged 50-60 years in good health and CMV-seronegative. Both conserved end residues are part of each CDR3. A D gene is named only where the DNA matches it firmly. Expanded clones get a size class; other rows say once, few or many, or leave the size out.

V	J	D	size	CDR3	DNA
TRBV19	TRBJ2-2	TRBD1	NA	CASRDHRGRLGELFF	TGTGCCAGTAGGGACCACAGGGGGCGCTTAGGGGAGCTGTTTTTT
TRBV30	TRBJ1-2	NA	once	CASRTANPLYGYTF	TGTGCCTCTCGGACAGCCAACCCACTTTATGGCTACACCTTC
TRBV5-5	TRBJ1-5	NA	NA	CASSLGWGESNQPQHF	TGTGCCAGCAGCTTGGGGTGGGGGGAGAGCAATCAGCCCCAGCATTTT
TRBV10-1	TRBJ1-6	TRBD1	NA	CASRDSINSPLHF	TGCGCCAGCCGGGACAGCATTAATTCACCCCTCCACTTT
TRBV7-8	TRBJ1-2	TRBD1	NA	CASSLLGRGRSLYGYTF	TGTGCCAGCAGCTTACTGGGCAGGGGGCGATCCCTGTATGGCTACACCTTC
TRBV2	TRBJ2-7	NA	once	CAPQGDTSYEQYF	TGTGCCCCCCAAGGGGACACCTCCTACGAGCAGTACTTC
TRBV7-2	TRBJ2-5	TRBD1	NA	CASSRQGSEQETQYF	TGTGCCAGCAGCCGACAGGGTTCGGAACAAGAGACCCAGTACTTC
TRBV7-2	TRBJ1-1	TRBD1	NA	CASSTGTGTEAFF	TGTGCCAGCAGCACAGGGACAGGCACTGAAGCTTTCTTT
TRBV5-1	TRBJ2-4	TRBD1	NA	CASSLMGQAIQYF	TGCGCCAGCAGCTTGATGGGACAGGCCATTCAGTACTTC
TRBV25-1	TRBJ2-7	TRBD2	NA	CASSGGLAGYSYEQYF	TGTGCCAGCAGTGGGGGACTAGCGGGGTACTCCTACGAGCAGTACTTC
TRBV7-9	TRBJ1-1	NA	once	CTSSLVTYEAFF	TGTACCAGCAGCTTAGTCACCTATGAAGCTTTCTTT
TRBV4-1	TRBJ2-3	NA	NA	CASSQEGRGYTDTQYF	TGCGCCAGCAGCCAAGAAGGGCGGGGATACACAGATACGCAGTATTTT
TRBV19	TRBJ1-5	NA	NA	CASSMRGNQPQHF	TGTGCCAGTAGTATGCGGGGCAATCAGCCCCAGCATTTT
TRBV25-1	TRBJ1-2	TRBD1	NA	CASSEYATGDYGYTF	TGTGCCAGCAGTGAATATGCGACAGGGGACTATGGCTACACCTTC
TRBV10-3	TRBJ2-7	NA	NA	CAISESDRSIEQYF	TGTGCCATCAGTGAGTCTGACAGGTCAATCGAGCAGTACTTC
TRBV7-8	TRBJ1-2	NA	NA	CASSLVGGRGYTF	TGTGCCAGCAGCTTAGTAGGCGGGCGTGGCTACACCTTC
TRBV6-5	TRBJ2-2	NA	NA	CASAVMGRTGELFF	TGTGCCAGCGCCGTGATGGGTAGGACCGGGGAGCTGTTTTTT
TRBV4-1	TRBJ2-2	TRBD2	NA	CASSHPTSGGANFGELFF	TGCGCCAGCAGCCACCCGACTAGCGGGGGGGCTAATTTCGGGGAGCTGTTTTTT
TRBV27	TRBJ2-5	NA	NA	CASSIGETQYF	TGTGCCAGCAGCATCGGGGAGACCCAGTACTTC
TRBV6-5	TRBJ1-1	NA	NA	CASSGRAPGTEAFF	TGTGCCAGCAGTGGCAGGGCGCCGGGCACTGAAGCTTTCTTT
TRBV6-6	TRBJ2-1	NA	NA	CASSQAVRNEQFF	TGTGCCAGCAGCCAGGCCGTCCGCAATGAGCAGTTCTTC
TRBV30	TRBJ1-5	TRBD1	NA	CAWSFGQGYQPQHF	TGTGCCTGGAGTTTCGGACAGGGATATCAGCCCCAGCATTTT
TRBV6-5	TRBJ1-4	NA	NA	CASSYSSTGLEKLFF	TGTGCCAGCAGTTACTCGAGTACAGGGCTTGAAAAACTGTTTTTT
TRBV6-1	TRBJ1-1	NA	NA	CASSEESESRAFF	TGTGCCAGCAGTGAAGAAAGCGAGAGCCGAGCCTTCTTT
TRBV7-9	TRBJ1-4	NA	NA	CSSSLARGRGEKLFF	TGTTCCAGCAGCTTAGCGCGGGGTCGGGGTGAAAAACTGTTTTTT
TRBV6-5	TRBJ2-1	TRBD2	few	CASRLAGSYNEQFF	TGTGCCAGCAGATTAGCGGGATCCTACAATGAGCAGTTCTTC
TRBV5-8	TRBJ1-1	NA	NA	CASSLAEGGANTEAFF	TGTGCCAGCAGCTTGGCCGAGGGGGGGGCGAACACTGAAGCTTTCTTT
TRBV2	TRBJ1-2	TRBD1	NA	CANPDRVQMNYGYTF	TGTGCCAACCCGGACAGGGTTCAGATGAACTATGGCTACACCTTC
TRBV5-1	TRBJ2-3	TRBD2	NA	CASSGRGGSSDTQYF	TGCGCCAGCAGCGGGCGGGGGGGGTCCTCAGATACGCAGTATTTT
TRBV7-8	TRBJ2-5	TRBD2	NA	CASSSRDSGGKTQYF	TGTGCCAGCAGCTCGCGGGATAGCGGGGGAAAGACCCAGTACTTC
TRBV10-3	TRBJ2-7	TRBD1	NA	CAISHPEQGVTYEQYF	TGTGCCATCAGCCACCCAGAACAGGGGGTGACTTACGAGCAGTACTTC
TRBV25-1	TRBJ2-7	NA	NA	CASSAGYLYEQYF	TGTGCCAGCAGTGCCGGGTACCTTTACGAGCAGTACTTC
TRBV5-6	TRBJ1-6	NA	few	CASSLAGTVNSPLHF	TGTGCCAGCAGCTTGGCCGGTACAGTTAATTCACCCCTCCACTTT
TRBV7-2	TRBJ2-7	NA	NA	CASSLGEGAYEQYF	TGTGCCAGCAGCTTGGGGGAGGGGGCCTACGAGCAGTACTTC
TRBV6-5	TRBJ1-6	NA	NA	CASSYFGGSNSPLHF	TGTGCCAGCAGTTACTTTGGAGGGTCGAATTCACCCCTCCACTTT
TRBV19	TRBJ1-1	NA	NA	CASSPVRIGRSTTEAFF	TGTGCCAGTAGTCCTGTGAGGATAGGGAGGTCGACCACTGAAGCTTTCTTT
TRBV6-1	TRBJ2-5	TRBD2	NA	CASNFLAGGRETQYF	TGTGCCAGCAATTTTCTAGCGGGGGGGAGAGAGACCCAGTACTTC
TRBV5-1	TRBJ2-5	TRBD2	once	CASSYLAGILQETQYF	TGCGCCAGCAGCTATCTAGCGGGGATATTACAAGAGACCCAGTACTTC
TRBV27	TRBJ1-2	TRBD1	NA	CASRDYRGGNYGYTF	TGTGCCAGCAGAGATTACAGGGGGGGTAACTATGGCTACACCTTC
TRBV19	TRBJ2-5	TRBD2	once	CASSIGGGVRETQYF	TGTGCCAGTAGTATAGGGGGAGGGGTGAGAGAGACCCAGTACTTC
TRBV5-1	TRBJ2-1	NA	NA	CASSLQTDYNEQFF	TGCGCCAGCAGCCTACAGACAGACTACAATGAGCAGTTCTTC
TRBV30	TRBJ2-7	NA	NA	CAWSPGGYEQYF	TGTGCCTGGAGTCCTGGCGGCTACGAGCAGTACTTC
TRBV5-1	TRBJ2-1	TRBD1	few	CASNPETGEYYNEQFF	TGCGCCAGCAACCCTGAGACAGGGGAGTACTACAATGAGCAGTTCTTC